This T cell receptor (beta chain) was documented in a study of regulatory T cells in long-lasting Graves disease. Construction of the TCR beta libraries employed iRepertoire HTBI primers in conjunction with Arm-PCR of CDR3 regions. Using its own MiXCR run on the multiplex PCR reads, TCRdb lists one record per CDR3 protein. The sample has 420,000 or so distinct CDR3 sequences, 16% seen once. Specified time point: newly diagnosed GD, antithyroid drugs for less than 3 months. The authors made the TCR library using RNA they extracted from PBMCs. Study-level points and caveats: TCR diversity was lower in persistent than newly diagnosed Graves' disease.

Germline trimming cut 4 bases from V and 4 bases from J; bases unmatched to any gene: 1. CDR1 is MNHEY, CDR2 SMNVEV, per germline (reference sequence). The CDR3 is 14 residues long. The table lists this clonotype with many counts. Its cognate antigen is unknown. The sample was also linked to a second study, of T cells in Graves' hyperthyroidism and ophthalmopathy. That report notes: Researchers ran a first-round RT-PCR on the TCR CDR3 using the HTBI primer set. Among thyroid clonotypes expanded above 0.001, most also appeared in blood.

The source material was peripheral blood mononuclear cells (PBMCs), sampled at new diagnosis, from a patient treated with antithyroid drugs. The chain links TRBV27 to TRBJ2-7, with 13 bases fitting TRBD2. The TCR was taken from a woman under 30 with Graves disease. The CDR3: CASSWTSGRYEQYF. The CDR3 coding sequence is TGTGCCAGCAGTTGGACTAGCGGGAGATACGAGCAGTACTTC.